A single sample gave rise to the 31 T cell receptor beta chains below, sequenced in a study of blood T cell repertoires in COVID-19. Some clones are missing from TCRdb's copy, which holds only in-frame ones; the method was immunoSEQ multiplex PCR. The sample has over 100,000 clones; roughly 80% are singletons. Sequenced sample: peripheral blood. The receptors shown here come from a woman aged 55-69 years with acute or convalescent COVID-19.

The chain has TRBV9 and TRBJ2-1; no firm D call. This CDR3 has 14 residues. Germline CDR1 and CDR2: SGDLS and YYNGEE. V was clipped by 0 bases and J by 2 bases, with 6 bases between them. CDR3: CASSVEIAYNEQFF. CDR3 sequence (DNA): TGTGCCAGCAGCGTAGAGATAGCCTACAATGAGCAGTTCTTC.

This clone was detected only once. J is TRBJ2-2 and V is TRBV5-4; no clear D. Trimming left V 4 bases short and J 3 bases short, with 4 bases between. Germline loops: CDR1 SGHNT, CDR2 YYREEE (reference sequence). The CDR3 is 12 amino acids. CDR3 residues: CASSLYTGELFF. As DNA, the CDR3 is TGTGCCAGCAGCCTGTACACCGGGGAGCTGTTTTTT. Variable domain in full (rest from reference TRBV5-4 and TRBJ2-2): ETGVTQSPTHLIKTRGQQVTLRCSSQSGHNTVSWYQQALGQGPQFIFQYYREEENGRGNFPPRFSGLQFPNYSSELNVNALELDDSALYLCASSLYTGELFFGEGSRLTVL.

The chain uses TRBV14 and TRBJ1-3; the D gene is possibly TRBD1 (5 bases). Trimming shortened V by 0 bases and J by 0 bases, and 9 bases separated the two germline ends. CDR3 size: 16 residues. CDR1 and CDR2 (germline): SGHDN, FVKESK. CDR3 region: CASSQEGLISGNTIYF. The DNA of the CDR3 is TGTGCCAGCAGCCAAGAGGGACTCATCTCTGGAAACACCATATATTTT.

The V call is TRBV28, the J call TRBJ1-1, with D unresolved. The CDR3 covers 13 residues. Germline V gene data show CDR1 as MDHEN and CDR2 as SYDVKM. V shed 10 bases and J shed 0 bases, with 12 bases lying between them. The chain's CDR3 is CATGRGMNTEAFF. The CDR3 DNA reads TGTGCCACCGGTCGAGGGATGAACACTGAAGCTTTCTTT.

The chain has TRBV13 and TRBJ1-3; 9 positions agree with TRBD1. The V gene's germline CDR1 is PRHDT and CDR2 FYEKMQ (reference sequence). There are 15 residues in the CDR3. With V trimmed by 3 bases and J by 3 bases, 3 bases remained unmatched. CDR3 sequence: CASSLGQGLGNTIYF. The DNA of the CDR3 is TGTGCCAGCAGCTTGGGACAGGGACTTGGAAACACCATATATTTT.

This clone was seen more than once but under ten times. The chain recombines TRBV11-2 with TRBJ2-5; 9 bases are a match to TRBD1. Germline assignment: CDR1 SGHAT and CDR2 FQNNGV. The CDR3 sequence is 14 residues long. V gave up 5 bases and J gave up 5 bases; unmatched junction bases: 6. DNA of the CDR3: TGTGCCAGCAGCCAACAGGGGGCGCAGGAGACCCAGTACTTC. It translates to CASSQQGAQETQYF.

The CDR3 here is CAVNRANTEAFF. CDR3 in DNA: TGTGCCGTGAACAGGGCGAACACTGAAGCTTTCTTT. This chain uses TRBV30 with TRBJ1-1; perhaps TRBD1 as D (6 bases). The ends were cut back, 8 bases at V and 1 base at J, with 11 bases in the middle. CDR3 length equals 12 residues. Germline CDR1 is GTSNPN and CDR2 is SVGIG (reference sequence).

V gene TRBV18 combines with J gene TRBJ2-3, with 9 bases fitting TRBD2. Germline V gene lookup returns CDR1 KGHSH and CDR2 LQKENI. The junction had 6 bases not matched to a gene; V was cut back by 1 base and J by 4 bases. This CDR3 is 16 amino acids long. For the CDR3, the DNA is TGTGCCAGCTCACCACGAGGCGGGAGGGCCGCAGATACGCAGTATTTT. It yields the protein CASSPRGGRAADTQYF.

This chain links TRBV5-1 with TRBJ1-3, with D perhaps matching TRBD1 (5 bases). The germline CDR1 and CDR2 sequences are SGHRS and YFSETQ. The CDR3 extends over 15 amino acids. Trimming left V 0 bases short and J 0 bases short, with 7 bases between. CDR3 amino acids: CASSLVGASGNTIYF. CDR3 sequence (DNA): TGCGCCAGCAGCTTGGTAGGGGCCTCTGGAAACACCATATATTTT.

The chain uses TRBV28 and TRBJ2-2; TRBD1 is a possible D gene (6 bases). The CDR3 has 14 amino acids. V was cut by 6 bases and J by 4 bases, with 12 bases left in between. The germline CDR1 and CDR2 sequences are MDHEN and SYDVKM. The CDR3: CASSGRGGTGELFF. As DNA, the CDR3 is TGTGCCAGCAGCGGCAGGGGTGGCACCGGGGAGCTGTTTTTT.

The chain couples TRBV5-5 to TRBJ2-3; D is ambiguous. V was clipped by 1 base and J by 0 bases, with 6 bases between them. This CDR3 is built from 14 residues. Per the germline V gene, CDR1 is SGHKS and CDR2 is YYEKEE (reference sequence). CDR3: CASSLILSTDTQYF. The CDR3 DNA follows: TGTGCCAGCAGCTTGATATTGAGCACAGATACGCAGTATTTT.

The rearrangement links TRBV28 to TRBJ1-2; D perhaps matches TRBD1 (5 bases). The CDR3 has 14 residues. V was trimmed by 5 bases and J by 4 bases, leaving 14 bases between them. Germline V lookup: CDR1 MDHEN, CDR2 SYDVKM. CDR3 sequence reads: CASSSRMGGYGYTF. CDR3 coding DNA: TGTGCCAGCAGTAGTCGTATGGGGGGCTATGGCTACACCTTC.

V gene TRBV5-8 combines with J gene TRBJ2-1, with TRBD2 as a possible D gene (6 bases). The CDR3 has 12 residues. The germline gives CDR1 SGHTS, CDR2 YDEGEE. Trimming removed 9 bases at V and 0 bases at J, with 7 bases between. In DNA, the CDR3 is TGTGCCATGGAGGGCTCCTACAATGAGCAGTTCTTC. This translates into CAMEGSYNEQFF.

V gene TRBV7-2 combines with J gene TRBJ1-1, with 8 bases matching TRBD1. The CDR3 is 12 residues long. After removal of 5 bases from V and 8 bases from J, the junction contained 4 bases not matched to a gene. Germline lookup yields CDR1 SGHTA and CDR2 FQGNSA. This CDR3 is CASSRQGFEAFF. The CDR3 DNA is TGTGCCAGCAGCCGACAGGGGTTCGAAGCTTTCTTT.

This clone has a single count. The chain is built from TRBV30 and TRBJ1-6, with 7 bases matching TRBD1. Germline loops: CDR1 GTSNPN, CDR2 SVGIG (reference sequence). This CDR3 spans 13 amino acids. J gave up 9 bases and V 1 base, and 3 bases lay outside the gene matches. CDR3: CAWSGQGGSPLHF. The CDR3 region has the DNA TGTGCCTGGAGTGGCCAGGGGGGTTCACCCCTCCACTTT.

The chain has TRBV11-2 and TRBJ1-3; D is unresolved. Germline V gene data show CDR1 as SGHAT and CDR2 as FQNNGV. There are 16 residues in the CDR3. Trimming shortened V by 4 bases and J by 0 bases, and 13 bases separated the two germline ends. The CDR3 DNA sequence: TGTGCCAGCAGCTCTCGACTGTTTCCCTCTGGAAACACCATATATTTT. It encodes CASSSRLFPSGNTIYF.

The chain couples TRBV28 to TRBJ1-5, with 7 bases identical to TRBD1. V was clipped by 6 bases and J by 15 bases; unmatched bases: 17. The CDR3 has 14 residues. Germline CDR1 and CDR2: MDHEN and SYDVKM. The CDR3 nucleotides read TGTGCCAGCAGCATCGCGGGACAGCCTTTTTTTTGGCATTTT. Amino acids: CASSIAGQPFFWHF. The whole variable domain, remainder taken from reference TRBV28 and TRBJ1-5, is DVKVTQSSRYLVKRTGEKVFLECVQDMDHENMFWYRQDPGLGLRLIYFSYDVKMKEKGDIPEGYSVSREKKERFSLILESASTNQTSMYLCASSIAGQPFFWHFGDGTRLSIL.

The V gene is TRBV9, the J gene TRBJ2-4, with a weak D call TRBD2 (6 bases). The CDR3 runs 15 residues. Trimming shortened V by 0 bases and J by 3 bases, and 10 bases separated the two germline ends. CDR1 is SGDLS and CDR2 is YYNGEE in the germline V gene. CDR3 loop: CASSVGGTVKNIQYF. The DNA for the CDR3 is TGTGCCAGCAGCGTAGGTGGGACTGTCAAAAACATTCAGTACTTC.

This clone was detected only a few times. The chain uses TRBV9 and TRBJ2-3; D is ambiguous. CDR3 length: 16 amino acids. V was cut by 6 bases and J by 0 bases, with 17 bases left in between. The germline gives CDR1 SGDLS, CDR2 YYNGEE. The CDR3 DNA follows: TGTGCCAGCACCGTCGGAGTAGTAGGTAGCACAGATACGCAGTATTTT. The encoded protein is CASTVGVVGSTDTQYF.

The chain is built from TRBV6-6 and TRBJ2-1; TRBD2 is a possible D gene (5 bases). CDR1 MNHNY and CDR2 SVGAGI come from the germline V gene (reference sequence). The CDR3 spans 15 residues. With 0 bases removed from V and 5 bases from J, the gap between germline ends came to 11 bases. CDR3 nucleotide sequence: TGTGCCAGCAGTTACTCCGAGGGATGGGACAATGAGCAGTTCTTC. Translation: CASSYSEGWDNEQFF.

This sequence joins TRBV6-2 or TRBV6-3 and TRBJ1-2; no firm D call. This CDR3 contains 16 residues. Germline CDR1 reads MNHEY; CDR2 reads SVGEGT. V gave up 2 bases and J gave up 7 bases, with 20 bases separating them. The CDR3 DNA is TGTGCCAGCAGTTACGAAGCGACCCCGAACGGCGGTGGCTACACCTTC. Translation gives CASSYEATPNGGGYTF.

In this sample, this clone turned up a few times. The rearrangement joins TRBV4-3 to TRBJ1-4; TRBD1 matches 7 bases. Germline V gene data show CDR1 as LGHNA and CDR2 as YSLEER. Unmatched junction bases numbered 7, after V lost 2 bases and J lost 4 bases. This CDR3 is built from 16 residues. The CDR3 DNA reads TGCGCCAGCAGCCAAACATCGACAGGGATTAATGAAAAACTGTTTTTT. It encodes CASSQTSTGINEKLFF.

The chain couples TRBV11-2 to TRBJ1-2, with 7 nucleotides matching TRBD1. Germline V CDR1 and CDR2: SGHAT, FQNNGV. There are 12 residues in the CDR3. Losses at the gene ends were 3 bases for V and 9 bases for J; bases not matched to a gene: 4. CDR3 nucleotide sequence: TGTGCCAGCAGCTTTCTACAGGGGAGCTACACCTTC. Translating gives CASSFLQGSYTF.

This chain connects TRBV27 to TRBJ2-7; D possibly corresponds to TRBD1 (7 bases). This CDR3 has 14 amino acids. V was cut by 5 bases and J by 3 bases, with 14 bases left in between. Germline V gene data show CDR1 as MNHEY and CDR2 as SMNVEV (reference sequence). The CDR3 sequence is CASSPRGTVYEQYF. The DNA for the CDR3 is TGTGCCAGCAGTCCCCGCGGGACAGTCTACGAGCAGTACTTC.

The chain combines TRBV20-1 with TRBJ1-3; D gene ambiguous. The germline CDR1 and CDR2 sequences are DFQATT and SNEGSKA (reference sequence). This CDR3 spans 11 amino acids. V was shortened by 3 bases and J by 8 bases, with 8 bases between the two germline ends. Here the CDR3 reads CSASLRDTIYF. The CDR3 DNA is TGCAGTGCTAGCCTGAGGGACACCATATATTTT.

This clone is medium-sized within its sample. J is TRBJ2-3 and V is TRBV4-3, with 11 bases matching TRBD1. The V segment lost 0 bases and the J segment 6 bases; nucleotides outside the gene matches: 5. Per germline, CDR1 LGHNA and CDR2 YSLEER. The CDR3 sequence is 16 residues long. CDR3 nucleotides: TGCGCCAGCAGCCAAGAGAGGACAGGGGGCTCGGATACGCAGTATTTT. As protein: CASSQERTGGSDTQYF.

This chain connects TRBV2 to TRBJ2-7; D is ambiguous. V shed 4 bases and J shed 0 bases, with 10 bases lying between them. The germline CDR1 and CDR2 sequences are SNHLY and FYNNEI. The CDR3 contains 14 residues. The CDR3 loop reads CASSVGTSSYEQYF. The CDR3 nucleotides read TGTGCCAGCAGTGTGGGCACGAGCTCCTACGAGCAGTACTTC.

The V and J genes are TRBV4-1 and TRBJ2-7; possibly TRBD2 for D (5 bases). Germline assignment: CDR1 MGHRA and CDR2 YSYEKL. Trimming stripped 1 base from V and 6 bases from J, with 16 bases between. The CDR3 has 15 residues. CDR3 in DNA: TGCGCCAGCAGCCAAGTATTAAGCGGACCGGGCGAGCAGTACTTC. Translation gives CASSQVLSGPGEQYF.

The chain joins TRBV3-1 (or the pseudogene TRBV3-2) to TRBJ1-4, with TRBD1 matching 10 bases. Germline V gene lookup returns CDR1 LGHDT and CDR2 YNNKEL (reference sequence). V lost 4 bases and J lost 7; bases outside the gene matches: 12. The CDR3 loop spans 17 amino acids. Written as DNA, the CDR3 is TGTGCCAGCAGCCCCTTCCCGGGACAGGGGAGGAGTGAAAAACTGTTTTTT. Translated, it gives CASSPFPGQGRSEKLFF.

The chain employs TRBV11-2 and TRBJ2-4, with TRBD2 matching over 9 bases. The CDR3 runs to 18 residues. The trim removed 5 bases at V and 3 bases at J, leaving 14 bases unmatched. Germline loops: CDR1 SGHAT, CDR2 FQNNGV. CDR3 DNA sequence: TGTGCCAGCAGCCCCCGGGTAGCGGGGGCCGGCAGCAAAAACATTCAGTACTTC. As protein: CASSPRVAGAGSKNIQYF. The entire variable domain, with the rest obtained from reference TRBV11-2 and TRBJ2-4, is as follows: EAGVAQSPRYKIIEKRQSVAFWCNPISGHATLYWYQQILGQGPKLLIQFQNNGVVDDSQLPKDRFSAERLKGVDSTLKIQPAKLEDSAVYLCASSPRVAGAGSKNIQYFGAGTRLSVL.

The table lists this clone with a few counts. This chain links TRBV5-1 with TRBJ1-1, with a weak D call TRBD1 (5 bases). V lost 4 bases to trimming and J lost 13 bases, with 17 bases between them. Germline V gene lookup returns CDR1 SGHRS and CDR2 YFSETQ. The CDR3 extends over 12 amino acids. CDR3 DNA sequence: TGCGCCAGCAGCAGGGACTCCAGACGGGTTTTCTTT. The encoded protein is CASSRDSRRVFF.